This T cell receptor (beta chain) was documented in a study of cytomegalovirus exposure and HLA in healthy donors. Study-wide background: From donors who were HLA-typed, an early data release held about 85 million unique TCRs. Whole-study results and caveats: Apart from CMV serostatus, no immune exposure information was available. A later analysis associated 15,000 to 20,000 TCR beta sequences with HLA alleles at a 0.05 false discovery rate.

PCR amplification relied on 60 Vbeta primers (plus 13 Jbeta primers). Method: immunoSEQ multiplex PCR; TCRdb's copy keeps in-frame clones and lacks some. Found here are around 150,000 clones, roughly 75% of them singletons; the top ten hold around 7.7%. Concerning this clone itself: What it recognizes is unknown.

Germline CDR1 reads MNHEY; CDR2 reads SVGAGI. V trimming: 4 bases; J trimming: 4 bases; junction bases outside the gene matches: 5. The CDR3 length is 15 residues. This receptor was identified in a woman in her thirties or forties in good health and CMV-seropositive. Source material: PBMCs. The genes are TRBV6-5 and TRBJ2-3, with TRBD2 matching 10 bases. The CDR3 loop reads CASSLSGRVSDTQYF. The CDR3 region has the DNA TGTGCCAGCAGTTTAAGCGGGAGGGTCTCAGATACGCAGTATTTT.